This TCR beta chain comes out of a study of cytomegalovirus exposure and HLA in healthy donors. With 60 Vbeta and 13 Jbeta primers, the PCR was carried out. Assay: immunoSEQ multiplex PCR; the TCRdb copy retains only in-frame clones and omits some. The sample has 100,000 to 150,000 clones, roughly 77% seen once; the top ten hold approximately 1%. Whole-study findings and limits: Relative to the approximately 700-donor mean, N-insertions were reportedly fewer in an Asian-associated ancestry cluster in a later analysis.

The ends lost 6 bases at V and 3 bases at J; junction bases unmatched: 6. CDR3 size: 15 residues. Germline V lookup: CDR1 LNHDA, CDR2 SQIVND (reference sequence). To note about this clone: The antigen is not known.

The sequenced material came from PBMCs. This clonotype was sampled from a woman in her 30s in good health and CMV-seronegative. The chain has TRBV19 and TRBJ1-4; 8 nucleotides agree with TRBD1. CDR3: CASRVDRGPNEKLFF. The CDR3, as DNA: TGTGCCAGTAGAGTCGACAGGGGACCTAATGAAAAACTGTTTTTT. Supplemented by reference TRBV19 and TRBJ1-4, the full variable domain reads DGGITQSPKYLFRKEGQNVTLSCEQNLNHDAMYWYRQDPGQGLRLIYYSQIVNDFQKGDIAEGYSVSREKKESFPLTVTSAQKNPTAFYLCASRVDRGPNEKLFFGSGTQLSVL.